This TCR beta chain derives from a study of T cell responses to AZD1222 COVID-19 vaccine. Study-level findings and limits: In the spike-specific TCR repertoire, nearly half reportedly target unmutated variant regions. Elevations in Spike-specific TCR breadth and depth followed administration of two AZD1222 doses. White British people made up most donors, females outnumbered males, and clonal diversity was possibly underestimated.

The CDR3 consists of 16 residues. The V and J ends lost 2 bases and 3 bases, in that order; junction bases with no gene match: 7. In germline, CDR1 is SEHNR, CDR2 FQNEAQ (reference sequence). About this clone: The target antigen is unknown.

Profiling relied on immunoSEQ multiplex PCR, and the TCRdb table lists in-frame clones only, not all of them. The sample has 65,000 to 75,000 clones; roughly 82% are singletons. This clonotype originated in an adult in good health. The sequencing here drew on peripheral blood, taken on day 0 of AZD1222 vaccination. This chain joins TRBV7-9 and TRBJ2-3; 8 nucleotides match TRBD2. As DNA, the CDR3 is TGTGCCAGCAGCTTAATTTTGGCGGGGGGTACAGATACGCAGTATTTT. Amino acids: CASSLILAGGTDTQYF.